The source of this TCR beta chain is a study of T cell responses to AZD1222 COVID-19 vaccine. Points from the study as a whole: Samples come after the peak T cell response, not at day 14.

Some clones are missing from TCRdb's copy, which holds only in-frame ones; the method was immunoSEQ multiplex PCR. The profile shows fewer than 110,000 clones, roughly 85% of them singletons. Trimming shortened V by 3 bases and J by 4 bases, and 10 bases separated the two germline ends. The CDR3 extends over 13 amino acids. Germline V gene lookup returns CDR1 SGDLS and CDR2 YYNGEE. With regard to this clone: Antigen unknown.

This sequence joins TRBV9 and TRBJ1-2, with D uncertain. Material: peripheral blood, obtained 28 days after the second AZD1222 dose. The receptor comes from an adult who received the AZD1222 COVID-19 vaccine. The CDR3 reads CASSARAVYGYTF. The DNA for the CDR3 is TGTGCCAGCAGCGCTAGGGCGGTCTATGGCTACACCTTC.